This T cell receptor (beta chain) originates from a study of T-cell memory formation after mild COVID-19. Study details: Among the donors, TCR clusters were largely specific to each donor. The study, taken as a whole, reports: Largely, contracting CD4+ clones fell within CM and EM, and contracting CD8+ clones within EMRA. The authors did not confirm SARS-CoV-2 specificity of second-wave clones peaking day 37.

Germline loops: CDR1 LNHNV, CDR2 YYDKDF (reference sequence). V was shortened by 5 bases and J by 10 bases, with 18 bases between the two germline ends. The CDR3 has 14 residues. This clonotype came up a few times. The antigen is undetermined. TCRdb ran MiXCR on the 5' RACE reads and lists one entry per CDR3 protein. The sample lists about 210,000 distinct CDR3 sequences; 10% to 13% were seen once. Source material: PBMCs or a T cell subset sorted from them (not recorded which). The clonotype originates from a man in his late teens or twenties who had mild COVID-19 (a few samples of this study predate the infection). Cell type and time point are not known. The chain recombines TRBV15 with TRBJ2-1, with D possibly TRBD1 on 6 matching bases. As DNA, the CDR3 is TGTGCCACCAGCGGGGGCCGGTTAGGGTTCGAGCAGTTCTTC. It is translated as CATSGGRLGFEQFF.